This paragraph covers one T cell receptor (beta chain) sequence. The data are from a study of human CD8 memory T cell subsets. Generation of TCR beta libraries used UMI-labeled 5' RACE. TCRdb reprocessed the 5' RACE reads and reports one entry per CDR3 protein, with no DNA. The sample data list about 6,200 distinct CDR3 sequences. Negative magnetic separation was used for the enrichment of total CD8+ T cells. The CDR3 sequence is 19 residues long. The germline CDR1 and CDR2 sequences are SGHAT and FQNNGV. The receptor was derived from a human donor in good health. This chain connects TRBV11-2 to TRBJ2-3; TCRdb's assignment of TRBD1 cannot be checked, as there is no DNA. The specimen was CD8+ effector memory T cells (TEM) sorted from PBMCs. Indicated subset: effector memory CD8 T cells, CCR7- CD45RO+ CD95+. The CDR3 reads CASSFKLSWDRTSTDTQYF.